Listed below are T cell receptor beta chains from one sample, sequenced in a study of T cells after yellow fever vaccination. TCRdb reprocessed the 5' RACE reads via MiXCR and lists one record per CDR3 protein. The data show 450,000 to 600,000 distinct CDR3 sequences, 17% seen once. The input for sequencing was PBMCs, taken roughly 5 days after the first yellow fever vaccination. The receptor source for this set is a man between 18 and 29 years old who received the YFV17D yellow fever vaccine. The CDR3 runs from the conserved cysteine through the conserved F or W. A D gene is named only where the DNA matches it firmly. Expanded clones get a size class; other rows say once, few or many, or leave the size out.

>TRBJ2-1|NA|13|NA|TRBV5-4
TGTGCCAGCAGCCCCGGATTGGGCGATGAGCAGTTCTTC
CASSPGLGDEQFF
>TRBJ2-3|NA|16|few|TRBV4-1
TGCGCCAGCAGCCAACGACCGGGGTGGGGCACAGATACGCAGTATTTT
CASSQRPGWGTDTQYF
>TRBJ2-5|TRBD1|20|few|TRBV5-4
TGTGCCAGCAGCTCCCATTCTCCAGACAGGGGAGGACGACGCCAAGAGACCCAGTACTTC
CASSSHSPDRGGRRQETQYF
>TRBJ1-5|NA|11|NA|TRBV20-1
TGTAAGAGGGCACTCAATCAGCCCCAGCATTTT
CKRALNQPQHF
>TRBJ1-1|NA|11|NA|TRBV10-3
TGTGCCATCTTTACAGGGTCTGAAGCTTTCTTT
CAIFTGSEAFF
>TRBJ2-1|NA|15|NA|TRBV7-9
TGTGCCAGCAGCTTAGGCGGATCCGGGACATGGGAGCAGTTCTTC
CASSLGGSGTWEQFF
>TRBJ2-3|NA|16|NA|TRBV6-2/TRBV6-3
TGTGCCAGCAGTTACGGAATTGAGTGGAGCACAGATACGCAGTATTTT
CASSYGIEWSTDTQYF
>TRBJ2-3|NA|14|NA|TRBV6-5
TGTGCCAGCAGTGTACTGTATCGCACAGATACGCAGTATTTT
CASSVLYRTDTQYF
>TRBJ2-3|NA|12|many|TRBV7-2
TGTGCCAGCAGCCCCTTCGGGGATACGCAGTATTTT
CASSPFGDTQYF
>TRBJ2-1|NA|12|many|TRBV7-9
TGTGCCAGCAGCCAGACGGGGAATGAGCAGTTCTTC
CASSQTGNEQFF
>TRBJ2-6|NA|18|NA|TRBV28
TGTGCCAGCAGTTTCCCGGCGGGCAGGGTAACTGGGGCCAACGTCCTGACTTTC
CASSFPAGRVTGANVLTF
>TRBJ2-1|TRBD2|14|NA|TRBV4-3
TGCGCCAGCAGCCTCACTAGCGGGGGACATGAGCAGTTCTTC
CASSLTSGGHEQFF
>TRBJ2-2|TRBD1|18|NA|TRBV15
TGTGCCACCAGCAGCCGGGACAGGCTCGATATTAACACCGGGGAGCTGTTTTTT
CATSSRDRLDINTGELFF
>TRBJ2-2|NA|13|many|TRBV12-3/TRBV12-4
TGTGCCAGCAGTTCGAGCTACACCGGGGAGCTGTTTTTT
CASSSSYTGELFF
>TRBJ1-2|NA|13|many|TRBV3-1
TGTGCCAGCAGCCAAGATGGCGGGGCGAACTACACCTTC
CASSQDGGANYTF
>TRBJ2-5|NA|13|few|TRBV12-5
TGTGCTAGTGGTTGGCTTATACAAGAGACCCAGTACTTC
CASGWLIQETQYF
>TRBJ2-3|NA|13|NA|TRBV6-1
TGTGCCAGCAGACACTTGGCGGGGGATACGCAGTATTTT
CASRHLAGDTQYF
>TRBJ1-1|NA|14|NA|TRBV5-4
TGTGCCAGCAGCTTAAAAGGGGCGAACACTGAAGCTTTCTTT
CASSLKGANTEAFF